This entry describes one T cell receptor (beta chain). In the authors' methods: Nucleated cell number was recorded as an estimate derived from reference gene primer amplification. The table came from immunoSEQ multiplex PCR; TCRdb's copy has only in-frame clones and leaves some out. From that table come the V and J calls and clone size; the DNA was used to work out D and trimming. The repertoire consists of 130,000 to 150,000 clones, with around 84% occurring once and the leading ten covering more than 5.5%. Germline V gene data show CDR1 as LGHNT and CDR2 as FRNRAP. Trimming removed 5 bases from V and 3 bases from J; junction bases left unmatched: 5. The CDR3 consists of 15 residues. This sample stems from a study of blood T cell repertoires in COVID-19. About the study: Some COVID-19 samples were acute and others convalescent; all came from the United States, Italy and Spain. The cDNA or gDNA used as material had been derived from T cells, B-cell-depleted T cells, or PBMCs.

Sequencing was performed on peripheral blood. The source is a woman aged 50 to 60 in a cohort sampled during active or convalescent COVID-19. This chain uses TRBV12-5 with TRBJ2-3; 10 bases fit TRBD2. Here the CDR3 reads CASGLLAGATDTQYF. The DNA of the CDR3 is TGTGCTAGTGGTCTTCTAGCGGGGGCTACAGATACGCAGTATTTT. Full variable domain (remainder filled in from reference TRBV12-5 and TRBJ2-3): DARVTQTPRHKVTEMGQEVTMRCQPILGHNTVFWYRQTMMQGLELLAYFRNRAPLDDSGMPKDRFSAEMPDATLATLKIQPSEPRDSAVYFCASGLLAGATDTQYFGPGTRLTVL.